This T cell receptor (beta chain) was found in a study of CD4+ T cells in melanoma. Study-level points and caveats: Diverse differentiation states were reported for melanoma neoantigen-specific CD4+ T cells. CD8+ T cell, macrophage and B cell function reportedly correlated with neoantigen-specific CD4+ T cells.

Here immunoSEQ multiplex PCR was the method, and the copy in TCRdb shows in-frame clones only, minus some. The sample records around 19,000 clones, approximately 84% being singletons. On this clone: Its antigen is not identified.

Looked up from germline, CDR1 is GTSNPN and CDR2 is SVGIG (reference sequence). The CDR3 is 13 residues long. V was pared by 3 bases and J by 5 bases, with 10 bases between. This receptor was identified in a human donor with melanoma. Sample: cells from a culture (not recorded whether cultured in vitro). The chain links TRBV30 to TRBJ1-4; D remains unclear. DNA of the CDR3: TGTGCCTGGAGCACTGTGAGCAATGAAAAACTGTTTTTT. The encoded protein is CAWSTVSNEKLFF.